The clone carrying this TCR beta chain was detected a few times. This sample was taken from a study of cytomegalovirus exposure and HLA in healthy donors. V gave up 3 bases and J gave up 4 bases; unmatched junction bases: 3. Germline V CDR1 and CDR2: MDHEN, SYDVKM. The CDR3 extends over 15 amino acids. The PCR contained 60 Vbeta and 13 Jbeta primers. TCRdb's copy holds only in-frame clones and misses some; the assay was immunoSEQ multiplex PCR. The sample holds roughly 120,000 clones, 82% seen once. The TCR originated in a male donor in good health and CMV-seropositive. The chain couples TRBV28 to TRBJ2-3; 11 bases line up with TRBD2. The specimen was PBMCs. The CDR3 sequence: CASSFSGRASDTQYF. The DNA for the CDR3 is TGTGCCAGCAGTTTTAGCGGGAGGGCTTCAGATACGCAGTATTTT.